The present entry profiles one TCR beta chain with its context. Those who participated ranged in age from roughly 18 to 90 years and resided in approximately 26 US areas. The sample comes from a study of blood T cell repertoires in COVID-19. Study at large: Researchers got acute and convalescent COVID-19 samples from the United States, Italy and Spain.

Germline V gene data show CDR1 as SGHRS and CDR2 as YFSETQ. The V and J ends lost 2 bases and 6 bases respectively, with 20 bases between them. The CDR3 has 17 residues. Sequencing was performed with immunoSEQ multiplex PCR; in TCRdb, only in-frame clones are kept and a portion is missing. The sample gives 250,000 to 350,000 clones, around 87% of which show up once; approximately 4% is in the top ten. The chain combines TRBV5-1 with TRBJ2-2; weak D call: TRBD1 (5 bases). The sequence came from a woman under 30 with acute COVID-19. The sequenced sample was PBMCs or T cells enriched from blood (not recorded which). CDR3 nucleotides: TGCGCCAGCAGCTTCAAGGCAGGGAATATCGCGTCCGGGGAGCTGTTTTTT. This gives the protein CASSFKAGNIASGELFF.